The 12 T cell receptor beta chains below all came from one sample that was sequenced in a study of beta chain features in type 1 diabetes (dated by TCRdb to between 2017 and 2018). Preparation of the library involved the immunoSEQ multiplex PCR assay. The entire amount of isolated RNA was reverse transcribed using the High Capacity cDNA Reverse Transcription Kit, so the sequenced TCRB transcripts were expressed ones. The immuneACCESS repertoire file appears here via TCRdb, limited to in-frame rearrangements. These files lack a portion of the clones; in checked studies, under half of the deficit traces to unresolved V genes, and the cause of the others is not known. In all, the sample holds 350,000 to 450,000 clones, and more than 11% of those were seen once. The ten top clones hold roughly 0.035% of the sample. The source material was naive CD4+ T cells from blood. This specimen's cell subset or site label, interpreted: true naive CD4+ T cells. These receptors came from a man between 25 and 39 years old in good health.

This rearrangement joins TRBV7-2 to TRBJ2-7; 10 bases fit TRBD1. The length of the CDR3 is 15 residues. The V segment lost 5 bases and the J segment 3 bases; nucleotides outside the gene matches: 7. Germline V lookup: CDR1 SGHTA, CDR2 FQGNSA. CDR3 region: CASSPGTGVIYEQYV. The CDR3 nucleotides read TGTGCCAGCAGCCCAGGGACAGGGGTTATCTACGAGCAGTACGTC.

V gene TRBV12-5 combines with J gene TRBJ2-1; 11 bases agree with TRBD2. This CDR3 is 13 amino acids long. Trimming at V came to 6 bases and at J to 7 bases, leaving 2 bases not matched to a gene. CDR1 LGHNT and CDR2 FRNRAP come from the germline V gene. CDR3 protein: CASGSSGRNEQFF. The CDR3 DNA is TGTGCTAGTGGCTCTAGCGGGAGGAATGAGCAGTTCTTC.

This chain connects TRBV7-2 to TRBJ2-1, with 9 bases identical to TRBD1. Germline V gene data show CDR1 as SGHTA and CDR2 as FQGNSA. The CDR3 has 14 amino acids. V was pared by 3 bases and J by 5 bases, with 2 bases of the junction left unmatched. The CDR3 nucleotides are TGTGCCAGCAGCTTCCGGACAGGGGACAATGAGCAGTTCTTC. This codes for CASSFRTGDNEQFF.

The chain has TRBV2 and TRBJ1-1; D uncertain. V was clipped by 7 bases and J by 7 bases, with 16 bases between them. CDR3 size: 13 residues. Germline V gives CDR1 SNHLY, CDR2 FYNNEI. The CDR3 coding sequence is TGTGCCAGCAAAGGTGTCAGCCTCCGTGAAGCTTTCTTT. The encoded protein is CASKGVSLREAFF.

This clone was seen only a few times. The chain joins TRBV7-2 to TRBJ2-5, with 11 bases aligning to TRBD1. V gave up 5 bases and J gave up 7 bases; unmatched junction bases: 12. This CDR3 region has 16 residues. Germline loops: CDR1 SGHTA, CDR2 FQGNSA. The CDR3 is CASSRDRTGGQGTQYF. The CDR3 DNA sequence: TGTGCCAGCAGCCGTGACAGGACAGGGGGCCAGGGGACCCAGTACTTC.

A few counts support this clone. J is TRBJ1-2 and V is TRBV11-2, with a possible D match to TRBD1 (6 bases). This CDR3 has 13 residues. From germline, CDR1 is SGHAT and CDR2 FQNNGV. V was clipped by 0 bases and J by 8 bases, with 10 bases between them. In DNA form, the CDR3 reads TGTGCCAGCAGCTTAGAGGGGGCAGGAGGCTACACCTTC. Its translation is CASSLEGAGGYTF.

The table lists this clone with a few counts. This chain connects TRBV6-6 to TRBJ1-6; D remains ambiguous. The ends were cut back, 0 bases at V and 10 bases at J, with 7 bases in the middle. The CDR3 is 13 residues long. Per germline, CDR1 MNHNY and CDR2 SVGAGI (reference sequence). The CDR3, as DNA: TGTGCCAGCAGTTACTCAGAAGGCTCACCCCTCCACTTT. Translating gives CASSYSEGSPLHF.

The chain uses TRBV9 and TRBJ2-1, with 10 bases identical to TRBD1. V shed 3 bases, J shed 4 bases, and the junction held 7 bases outside the gene matches. The CDR3 covers 16 residues. The germline CDR1 and CDR2 sequences are SGDLS and YYNGEE. The CDR3 nucleotides are TGTGCCAGCAGCGCCACCGGGACAGGGGATTACAATGAGCAGTTCTTC. Translated, it gives CASSATGTGDYNEQFF.

Only a few counts were recorded for this clone. This rearrangement joins TRBV30 to TRBJ2-5; D might be TRBD1 (5 bases). CDR1 is GTSNPN, CDR2 SVGIG, per germline (reference sequence). CDR3 length: 15 amino acids. V gave up 0 bases and J gave up 1 base, with 12 bases separating them. This CDR3 is CAWSVKGPLQETQYF. CDR3 coding DNA: TGTGCCTGGAGTGTGAAGGGGCCTCTCCAAGAGACCCAGTACTTC.

This chain connects TRBV7-2 to TRBJ2-3, with unresolved D. The CDR3 spans 16 residues. V was pared by 1 base and J by 0 bases, with 11 bases between. Germline V gene data show CDR1 as SGHTA and CDR2 as FQGNSA. DNA for the CDR3: TGTGCCAGCAGCTTAGGACGTATACCTAGCACAGATACGCAGTATTTT. Translation gives CASSLGRIPSTDTQYF.

This clone has just a few counts. The rearrangement joins TRBV9 to TRBJ1-6, with D possibly TRBD1 on 6 matching bases. In germline, CDR1 is SGDLS, CDR2 YYNGEE. V was pared by 4 bases and J by 6 bases, with 11 bases between. This CDR3 region has 14 residues. The CDR3 loop is CASSSGQTNSPLHF. The CDR3 DNA follows: TGTGCCAGCAGCAGTGGACAGACTAATTCACCCCTCCACTTT.

This chain connects TRBV5-4 to TRBJ1-2; TRBD1 matches at 8 bases. Germline V gene data show CDR1 as SGHNT and CDR2 as YYREEE (reference sequence). With V trimmed by 5 bases and J by 7 bases, 16 bases remained unmatched. The CDR3 consists of 16 residues. CDR3 residues: CASRPVGQAPIGGYTF. The CDR3 DNA follows: TGTGCCAGCAGACCAGTGGGACAGGCCCCAATCGGTGGCTACACCTTC.